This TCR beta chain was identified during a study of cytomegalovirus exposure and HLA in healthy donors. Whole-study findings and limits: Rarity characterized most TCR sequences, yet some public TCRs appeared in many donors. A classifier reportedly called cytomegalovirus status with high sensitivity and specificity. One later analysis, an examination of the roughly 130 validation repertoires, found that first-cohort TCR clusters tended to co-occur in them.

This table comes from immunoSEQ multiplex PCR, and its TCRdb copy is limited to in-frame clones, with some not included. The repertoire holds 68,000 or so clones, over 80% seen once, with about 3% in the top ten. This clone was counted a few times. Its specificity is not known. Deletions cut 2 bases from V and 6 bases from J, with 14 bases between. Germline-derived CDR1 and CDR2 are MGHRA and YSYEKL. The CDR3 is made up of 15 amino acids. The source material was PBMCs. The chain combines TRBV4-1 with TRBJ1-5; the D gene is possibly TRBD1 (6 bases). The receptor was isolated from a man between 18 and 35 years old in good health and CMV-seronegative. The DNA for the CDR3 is TGCGCCAGCAGCCAAACGACAGGATTTGGTCAGCCCCAGCATTTT. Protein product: CASSQTTGFGQPQHF.